The entry below describes one TCR beta chain. This specimen comes from a study of blood T cell repertoires in COVID-19. Germline CDR1 and CDR2: SGHRS and YFSETQ. V shed 4 bases and J 9 bases; nucleotides not matched to a gene: 9. This CDR3 has 15 amino acids. The table came from immunoSEQ multiplex PCR; TCRdb's copy has only in-frame clones and leaves some out. The sample consists of 150,000 to 180,000 clones, about 73% of them appearing once. The chain carries TRBV5-1 and TRBJ2-1; 11 bases fit TRBD2. Sequencing used peripheral blood. This sequence originates from a man aged 80 or over with acute or convalescent COVID-19. In DNA form, the CDR3 reads TGCGCCAGCAGCCCTGGGACTAGCGGTTCTGGTGAGCAGTTCTTC. Translated: CASSPGTSGSGEQFF.